This section outlines one T cell receptor beta chain sequence together with its context. This record belongs to a study of blood T cell repertoires in COVID-19. Across the whole study: Acute and convalescent COVID-19 samples came from the United States, Italy and Spain. T cells, B-cell-depleted T cells, or PBMCs supplied cDNA or gDNA.

Germline assignment: CDR1 LGHDT and CDR2 YNNKEL (reference sequence). The CDR3 is 14 amino acids. The ends were cut back, 3 bases at V and 2 bases at J, with 10 bases in the middle. As handled by the study authors: It was from reference gene primer amplification that nucleated cell counts were estimated. The protocol was immunoSEQ multiplex PCR, while the TCRdb copy is restricted to in-frame clones and leaves out a portion. V, J and clone size are taken as reported in that table, and D and trimming were inferred from the DNA itself. This table holds approximately 350,000 clones, roughly 90% found once.

The source is a man aged 35-49 years with acute or convalescent COVID-19. Sequencing input: peripheral blood. V is TRBV3-1 (or the pseudogene TRBV3-2) and J is TRBJ1-2, with D unclear. Here the CDR3 reads CASSHTRGNYGYTF. Here the CDR3 DNA reads TGTGCCAGCAGCCACACCCGAGGGAACTATGGCTACACCTTC.